Described below is a single TCR beta chain sequence and its context. As yet, its antigen is unknown. These data originate in a study of CD8 T cells in ankylosing spondylitis. Broader study findings: Several of the motif variants were reported before in synovial fluid and blood from reactive arthritis. For ankylosing spondylitis blood, a TCR beta motif of 8 or 9 highly homologous variants appeared characteristic. The study looked at matched synovial fluid samples from ankylosing spondylitis patients. Disease-linked clones were reported to be significantly enriched there.

The authors made TCR beta libraries by quantitative 5'-RACE with molecular barcodes. TCRdb passed the 5' RACE reads through MiXCR, listing each CDR3 protein once. The table has approximately 540,000 distinct CDR3 sequences, 12% seen once. CDR3 size: 16 residues. V trimming: 4 bases; J trimming: 4 bases; junction bases outside the gene matches: 12. From germline, CDR1 is LNHNV and CDR2 YYDKDF (reference sequence). Material for sequencing was blood, either unsorted or a sorted T cell fraction (not recorded which). The clonotype originates from a male donor with ankylosing spondylitis. The V call is TRBV15, the J call TRBJ2-7; 8 bases are shared with TRBD2. CDR3 amino acids: CATSNTKAGEAYEQYF. The DNA for the CDR3 is TGTGCCACCAGCAACACAAAAGCGGGAGAAGCTTACGAGCAGTACTTC.